A selection of T cell receptor beta chains follows, all from one sample in a study of T cells in Graves' hyperthyroidism and ophthalmopathy. A single record per CDR3 protein comes from TCRdb applying MiXCR to the multiplex PCR reads. Among more than 550,000 distinct CDR3 sequences listed, just under 45% were seen once. Sequenced input: peripheral blood or thyroid tissue (not recorded which). These TCRs come from an adult man with Graves' disease, either hyperthyroidism or ophthalmopathy (not recorded which). Both conserved end residues are part of each CDR3. D genes are given only for firm matches. Not all rows give a size; the values are once, few, many and, for expanded clones, a class.

cdr3_length: 11; j_call: TRBJ1-2; d_call: -; v_call: TRBV30; clone_size: -; cdr3_aa: CAWSGDYGYTF; cdr3_nt: TGTGCCTGGAGTGGTGACTATGGCTACACCTTC
cdr3_length: 10; j_call: TRBJ2-7; d_call: -; v_call: TRBV7-6; clone_size: -; cdr3_aa: CASSPDGFLF; cdr3_nt: TGTGCCAGCAGCCCGGACGGCTTCCTCTTC
cdr3_length: 16; j_call: TRBJ1-3; d_call: -; v_call: TRBV7-8; clone_size: few; cdr3_aa: CASSSPRGCSGNTIYF; cdr3_nt: TGTGCCAGCAGCTCCCCCAGGGGATGCTCTGGAAACACCATATATTTT
cdr3_length: 15; j_call: TRBJ2-2; d_call: TRBD1; v_call: TRBV7-2; clone_size: few; cdr3_aa: CASTQGQGNTGELFF; cdr3_nt: TGTGCCAGCACCCAGGGACAGGGTAACACCGGGGAGCTGTTTTTT
cdr3_length: 14; j_call: TRBJ2-7; d_call: -; v_call: TRBV7-8; clone_size: many; cdr3_aa: CASSLGTQTYEQYF; cdr3_nt: TGTGCCAGCAGCTTAGGGACACAGACCTACGAGCAGTACTTC
cdr3_length: 12; j_call: TRBJ1-1; d_call: -; v_call: TRBV24-1; clone_size: many; cdr3_aa: CATSESGTEAFF; cdr3_nt: TGTGCCACCAGTGAATCCGGGACTGAAGCTTTCTTT
cdr3_length: 8; j_call: TRBJ1-2; d_call: -; v_call: TRBV29-1; clone_size: -; cdr3_aa: CSGWGYTF; cdr3_nt: TGCAGCGGTTGGGGCTACACCTTC
cdr3_length: 16; j_call: TRBJ1-4; d_call: -; v_call: TRBV7-2; clone_size: -; cdr3_aa: CASSLQRNMINEKLFF; cdr3_nt: TGTGCCAGCAGCCTACAGCGGAACATGATTAATGAAAAACTGTTTTTT
cdr3_length: 15; j_call: TRBJ1-5; d_call: -; v_call: TRBV10-3; clone_size: -; cdr3_aa: CAISPRGLSNQPQHF; cdr3_nt: TGTGCCATCAGTCCAAGGGGTCTGAGCAATCAGCCCCAGCATTTT
cdr3_length: 15; j_call: TRBJ1-4; d_call: -; v_call: TRBV9; clone_size: few; cdr3_aa: CASSIRDRVNEKLFF; cdr3_nt: TGTGCCAGCAGCATTCGGGACCGCGTTAATGAAAAACTGTTTTTT
cdr3_length: 13; j_call: TRBJ1-1; d_call: -; v_call: TRBV12-3/TRBV12-4; clone_size: -; cdr3_aa: CASSLIVSTEAFF; cdr3_nt: TGTGCCAGCAGTTTAATAGTGAGCACTGAAGCTTTCTTT
cdr3_length: 19; j_call: TRBJ1-5; d_call: TRBD1; v_call: TRBV7-8; clone_size: many; cdr3_aa: CASSPIRDRGRRSNQPQHF; cdr3_nt: TGTGCCAGCAGCCCAATCCGGGACAGGGGGCGTCGGAGCAATCAGCCCCAGCATTTT
cdr3_length: 13; j_call: TRBJ1-1; d_call: -; v_call: TRBV2; clone_size: many; cdr3_aa: CASSVLGQSETFF; cdr3_nt: TGTGCCAGCAGTGTCTTAGGGCAGAGTGAAACTTTCTTT
cdr3_length: 15; j_call: TRBJ2-5; d_call: -; v_call: TRBV29-1; clone_size: -; cdr3_aa: CSVASHKGDGETQYF; cdr3_nt: TGCAGCGTTGCCAGTCATAAGGGGGACGGGGAGACCCAGTACTTC
cdr3_length: 12; j_call: TRBJ1-1; d_call: TRBD1; v_call: TRBV6-1; clone_size: -; cdr3_aa: CASSATGGGAFF; cdr3_nt: TGTGCCAGCAGCGCTACAGGGGGAGGCGCTTTCTTT
cdr3_length: 17; j_call: TRBJ1-1; d_call: -; v_call: TRBV12-3/TRBV12-4; clone_size: -; cdr3_aa: CASSSGLGVGKDTEALF; cdr3_nt: TGTGCCAGCAGTTCAGGGTTGGGCGTGGGGAAGGACACTGAAGCTCTCTTT
cdr3_length: 16; j_call: TRBJ1-3; d_call: -; v_call: TRBV6-5; clone_size: -; cdr3_aa: CASSYSAGFSGNTIYF; cdr3_nt: TGTGCCAGCAGTTACAGTGCAGGCTTCTCTGGAAACACCATATATTTT